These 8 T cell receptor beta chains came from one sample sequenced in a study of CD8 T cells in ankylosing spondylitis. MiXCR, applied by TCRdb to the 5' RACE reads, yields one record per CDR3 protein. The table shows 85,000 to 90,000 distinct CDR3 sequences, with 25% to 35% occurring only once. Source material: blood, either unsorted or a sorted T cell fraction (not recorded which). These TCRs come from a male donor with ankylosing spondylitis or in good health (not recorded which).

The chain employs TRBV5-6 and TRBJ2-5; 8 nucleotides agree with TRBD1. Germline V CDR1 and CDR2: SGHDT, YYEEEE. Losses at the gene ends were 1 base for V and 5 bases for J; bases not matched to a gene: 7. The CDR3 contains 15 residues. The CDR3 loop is CASSLIDRGQETQYF. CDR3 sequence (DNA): TGTGCCAGCAGCTTGATTGACAGGGGTCAGGAGACCCAGTACTTC.

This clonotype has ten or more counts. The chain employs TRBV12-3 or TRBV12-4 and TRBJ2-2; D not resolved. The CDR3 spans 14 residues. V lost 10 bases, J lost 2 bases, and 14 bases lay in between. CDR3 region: CATLSTTNTGELFF. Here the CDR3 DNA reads TGTGCCACTCTTTCTACCACCAACACCGGGGAGCTGTTTTTT.

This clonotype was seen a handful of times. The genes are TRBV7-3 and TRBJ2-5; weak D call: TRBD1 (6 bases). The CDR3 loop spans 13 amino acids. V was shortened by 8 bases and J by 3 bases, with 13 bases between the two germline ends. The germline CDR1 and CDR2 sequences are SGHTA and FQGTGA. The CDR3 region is CASRRTAEETQYF. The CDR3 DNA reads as TGTGCCAGCCGTCGGACAGCTGAAGAGACCCAGTACTTC.

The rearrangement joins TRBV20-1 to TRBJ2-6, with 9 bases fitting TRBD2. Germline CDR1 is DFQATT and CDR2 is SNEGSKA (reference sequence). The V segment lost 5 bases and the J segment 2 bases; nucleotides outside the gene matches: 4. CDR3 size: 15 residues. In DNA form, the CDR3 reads TGCAGTGCTCTGCGACTAGCGGCTGGGGCCAACGTCCTGACTTTC. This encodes CSALRLAAGANVLTF.

The chain's CDR3 is CASSTDPGPYGYTF. The CDR3 DNA follows: TGTGCCAGCAGCACCGACCCCGGACCCTATGGCTACACCTTC. This chain connects TRBV5-5 to TRBJ1-2; D uncertain. V lost 4 bases and J lost 4, with 14 bases in between. Germline CDR1 is SGHKS and CDR2 is YYEKEE (reference sequence). This CDR3 is 14 amino acids long.

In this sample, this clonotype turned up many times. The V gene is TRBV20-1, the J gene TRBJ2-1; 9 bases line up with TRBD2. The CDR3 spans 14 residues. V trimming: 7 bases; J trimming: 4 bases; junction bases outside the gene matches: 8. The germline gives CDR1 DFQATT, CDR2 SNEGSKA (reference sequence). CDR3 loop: CSGERLAGYNEQFF. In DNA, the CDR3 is TGCAGTGGGGAGAGGCTAGCGGGATACAATGAGCAGTTCTTC.

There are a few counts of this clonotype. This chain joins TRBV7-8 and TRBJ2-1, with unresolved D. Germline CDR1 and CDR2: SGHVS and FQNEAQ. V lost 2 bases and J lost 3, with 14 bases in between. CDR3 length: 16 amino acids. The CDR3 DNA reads TGTGCCAGCAGCTTATTTCCCGACCCCGACTACAATGAGCAGTTCTTC. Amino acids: CASSLFPDPDYNEQFF.

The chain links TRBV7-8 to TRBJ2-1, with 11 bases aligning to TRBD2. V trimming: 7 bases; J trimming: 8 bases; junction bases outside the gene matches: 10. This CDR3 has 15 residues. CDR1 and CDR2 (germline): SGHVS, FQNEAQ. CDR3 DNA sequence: TGTGCCAGCACCTTCCGGGCTAGCGGGGGGCATGAGCAGTTCTTC. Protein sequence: CASTFRASGGHEQFF.